This T cell receptor beta chain derives from a study of vaccination effects on CD4 cells after COVID-19. Study summary: Post-vaccine specimens were collected at a median of 72 days following the second dose.

TCRdb's table, derived via immunoSEQ multiplex PCR, lists solely in-frame clones and lacks some. The sample includes some 17,000 clones, around 80% of them seen just once. V gave up 1 base and J gave up 2 bases; unmatched junction bases: 12. The CDR3 extends over 19 amino acids. Germline V gene lookup returns CDR1 LGHNA and CDR2 YNFKEQ. Points on this clone: Its cognate antigen is unknown.

Antigen-specific CD4+ T cell clonotypes were called by their expansion after viral peptide-pool culture in ViraFEST. Isolation of CD4+ T cells took place after approximately ten days of culture. The infection with SARS-CoV-2 (confirmed by PCR) occurred in this person between March and December 2020. Everyone in the study got two shots of either the BNT162b2 or mRNA-1273 vaccine. Every well housed around 2.1 million PBMC, which grew in culture alongside about 11 IU/ml IL-2 and about 10 ug/ml peptides. IL-2 medium supplanted half the medium on days 3 and 7. This TCR was recovered from a human donor who had a prior SARS-CoV-2 infection. The genes are TRBV4-2 and TRBJ2-5; 11 positions match TRBD2. The starting material was CD4+ T cells from PBMCs cultured with SARS-CoV-2 spike peptides, obtained after COVID-19 vaccination. The CDR3 nucleotides are TGTGCCAGCAGCCAAGTTTCATGGCTAGCGGGAGGATTTCAAGAGACCCAGTACTTC. This codes for CASSQVSWLAGGFQETQYF.